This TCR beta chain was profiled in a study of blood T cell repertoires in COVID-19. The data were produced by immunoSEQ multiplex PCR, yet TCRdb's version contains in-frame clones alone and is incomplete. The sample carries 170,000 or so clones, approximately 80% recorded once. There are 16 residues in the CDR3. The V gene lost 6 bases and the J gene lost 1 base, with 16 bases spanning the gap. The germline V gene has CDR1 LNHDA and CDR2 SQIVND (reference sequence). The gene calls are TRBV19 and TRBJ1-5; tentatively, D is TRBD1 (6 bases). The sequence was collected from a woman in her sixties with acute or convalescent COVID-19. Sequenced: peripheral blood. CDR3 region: CASSSIKQGSNQPQHF. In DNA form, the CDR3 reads TGTGCCAGTAGCTCCATTAAACAGGGAAGCAATCAGCCCCAGCATTTT.